This T cell receptor (beta chain) stems from a study of blood T cell repertoires in COVID-19. In the original processing: Estimation of nucleated cell counts was performed using reference gene primer amplification. The data were produced by immunoSEQ multiplex PCR, yet TCRdb's version contains in-frame clones alone and is incomplete. The DNA was the basis for D and trimming; V, J and clone size are from that table. The table lists roughly 80,000 clones, 87% of them singletons, with roughly 5.3% in the top ten. The CDR3 totals 17 residues. Sequenced: peripheral blood. The rearrangement links TRBV21-1 to TRBJ2-3; the D segment call TRBD2 is taken from the table without a DNA check. TRBV21-1 is noted as a pseudogene. The source of this sequence is a woman at least 80 years old with active or convalescent COVID-19. This CDR3 is CASSIGRQSPRTDTQYF. The CDR3 DNA is TGTGCCAGCAGCATCGGGAGGCAGTCCCCTCGCACAGATACGCAGTATTTT.